Presented here are 21 T cell receptor beta chains from one specimen sequenced in a study of T cells in Graves' hyperthyroidism and ophthalmopathy. RNA transcripts provided the source from which TCR beta CDR3 regions were amplified. Using the HTBI primer set, a first-round RT-PCR was run on the TCR CDR3. TCRdb itself ran the multiplex PCR reads through MiXCR, one entry per CDR3 protein. Of some 510,000 distinct CDR3 sequences listed, more than 20% were seen once; the top ten hold about 25%. The sequenced sample was blood. These receptors were taken from a young man with Graves' hyperthyroidism.

This clonotype was recorded at least ten times. The rearrangement uses TRBV5-1 and TRBJ2-5, with 8 bases fitting TRBD2. In germline, CDR1 is SGHRS, CDR2 YFSETQ. Trimming took 0 bases from V and 7 from J; bases not matched to a gene: 5. CDR3 length: 14 amino acids. The CDR3 sequence is CASSLEAGEGTQYF. In DNA form, the CDR3 reads TGCGCCAGCAGCTTGGAAGCGGGGGAAGGGACCCAGTACTTC.

The chain joins TRBV28 to TRBJ2-2; the match to TRBD1 covers 9 bases. Germline values: CDR1 MDHEN, CDR2 SYDVKM. The CDR3 length is 16 residues. Trimming took 5 bases from V and 4 from J; bases not matched to a gene: 8. DNA for the CDR3: TGTGCCAGCAGTCGAGGACAGGGGTTCTTCACCGGGGAGCTGTTTTTT. It is translated as CASSRGQGFFTGELFF.

The genes are TRBV6-1 and TRBJ1-1; 7 bases are shared with TRBD1. V lost 5 bases, J lost 3 bases, and 9 bases stayed unmatched. CDR1 is MNHNS, CDR2 SASEGT, per germline. The CDR3 totals 15 residues. The CDR3 region is CASSIKTGPYTEAFF. In nucleotides, the CDR3 is TGTGCCAGCAGTATCAAGACAGGGCCGTACACTGAAGCTTTCTTT.

This clonotype was seen only a few times. V and J are TRBV10-2 and TRBJ2-7, with 8 bases aligning to TRBD1. The CDR3 is 19 amino acids. CDR1 WSHSY and CDR2 SAAADI come from the germline V gene. With V trimmed by 3 bases and J by 0 bases, 16 bases remained unmatched. The CDR3 coding sequence is TGCGCCAGCAGTGACTTTCAGGGGGCGCAGGGACCAAGCTCCTACGAGCAGTACTTC. Encoded protein: CASSDFQGAQGPSSYEQYF.

The chain links TRBV12-3 or TRBV12-4 to TRBJ1-2, with no clear D. This CDR3 spans 15 amino acids. V was shortened by 3 bases and J by 3 bases, with 14 bases between the two germline ends. The CDR3: CASSFRERAYYGYTF. The CDR3 DNA reads TGTGCCAGCAGTTTTAGGGAGAGGGCATACTATGGCTACACCTTC.

This clonotype was seen at least ten times. The chain carries TRBV6-5 and TRBJ1-3; D gene uncertain. The CDR3 length is 14 residues. V shed 8 bases and J shed 2 bases, with 13 bases lying between them. In germline, CDR1 is MNHEY, CDR2 SVGAGI. CDR3 protein: CASGKRSPGNTIYF. CDR3 bases: TGTGCCAGCGGGAAAAGAAGCCCTGGAAACACCATATATTTT.

This sequence joins TRBV6-1 and TRBJ1-3; 7 bases agree with TRBD1. The CDR3 length is 15 residues. The germline CDR1 and CDR2 sequences are MNHNS and SASEGT. Trimming at V came to 6 bases and at J to 6 bases, leaving 11 bases not matched to a gene. The CDR3 loop is CASRVAPTGVNTIYF. As DNA, the CDR3 is TGTGCCAGCAGGGTGGCTCCTACAGGGGTAAACACCATATATTTT.

A few counts support this clonotype. The J gene is TRBJ1-2, the V gene TRBV5-1; weak D call: TRBD1 (5 bases). The CDR3 is 13 amino acids. CDR1 and CDR2 (germline): SGHRS, YFSETQ. V was pared by 4 bases and J by 6 bases, with 13 bases between. Here the CDR3 DNA reads TGCGCCAGCAGCCCCGGGACCCCCGATGGCTACACCTTC. This gives the protein CASSPGTPDGYTF.

This clonotype has at least ten counts. The J gene is TRBJ1-1, the V gene TRBV19; possibly TRBD1 for D (5 bases). V was shortened by 8 bases and J by 4 bases, with 17 bases between the two germline ends. The CDR3 has 14 amino acids. Germline assignment: CDR1 LNHDA and CDR2 SQIVND (reference sequence). As DNA, the CDR3 is TGTGCCAGTGGGACCGGGGAGGGAGCCACTGAAGCTTTCTTT. Translating it yields CASGTGEGATEAFF.

There are many counts of this clonotype. V usage is TRBV19 and J usage is TRBJ2-5, with 7 bases lining up with TRBD1. CDR3 length: 15 residues. Trimming took 1 base from V and 4 from J; bases not matched to a gene: 6. CDR1 is LNHDA and CDR2 is SQIVND in the germline V gene (reference sequence). The CDR3 sequence is CASSIVRGQGETQYF. The DNA for the CDR3 is TGTGCCAGTAGTATAGTGAGGGGGCAGGGAGAGACCCAGTACTTC.

The chain links TRBV6-2 or TRBV6-3 to TRBJ1-1; D is unclear. Trimming pared 7 bases from V and 1 base from J, leaving 13 bases between. The CDR3 extends over 14 amino acids. Germline V lookup: CDR1 MNHEY, CDR2 SVGEGT. CDR3 in DNA: TGTGCCAGCACCACGGCTTACGGGAACACTGAAGCTTTCTTT. As protein: CASTTAYGNTEAFF.

In its sample, this clonotype was seen many times. The V call is TRBV20-1, the J call TRBJ2-2, with D uncertain. V was clipped by 5 bases and J by 5 bases, with 9 bases between them. The V gene's germline CDR1 is DFQATT and CDR2 SNEGSKA (reference sequence). This CDR3 contains 12 residues. The CDR3 nucleotides are TGCAGTGCTCAAACCCGTACCGGGGAGCTGTTTTTT. Protein product: CSAQTRTGELFF.

This clonotype showed up just once. The chain couples TRBV28 to TRBJ2-7; D not certain. CDR1 MDHEN and CDR2 SYDVKM come from the germline V gene. The CDR3 is 12 amino acids. The V end was cut by 4 bases, the J end by 7 bases, with 11 bases between. For the CDR3, the DNA is TGTGCCAGCAGTTACCCGGTTGGGGAGCAGTACTTC. This gives the protein CASSYPVGEQYF.

The rearrangement uses TRBV11-2 and TRBJ2-5; D gene unclear. CDR3 size: 13 residues. The ends were cut back, 5 bases at V and 3 bases at J, with 10 bases in the middle. CDR1 SGHAT and CDR2 FQNNGV come from the germline V gene. The CDR3 spells CASSVGQEETQYF. CDR3 coding DNA: TGTGCCAGCAGCGTGGGCCAGGAAGAGACCCAGTACTTC.

This clonotype was found many times. The genes are TRBV28 and TRBJ1-2; no clear D. The CDR3 length is 12 residues. Trimming removed 11 bases at V and 0 bases at J, with 10 bases between. Germline V gene sequence: CDR1 MDHEN, CDR2 SYDVKM. The CDR3 spells CALNSANYGYTF. The CDR3 region has the DNA TGTGCCTTAAACTCGGCTAACTATGGCTACACCTTC.

This chain links TRBV12-3 or TRBV12-4 with TRBJ1-3, with D perhaps matching TRBD1 (5 bases). The V end lost 3 bases, the J end lost 0 bases, and 9 bases lay between the germline ends. This CDR3 comprises 15 residues. The CDR3 sequence: CASSFSTGSGNTIYF. For the CDR3, the DNA is TGTGCCAGCAGTTTTAGCACAGGCTCTGGAAACACCATATATTTT.

This clonotype has just a few counts. The J gene is TRBJ1-3, the V gene TRBV28, with 10 bases that match TRBD1. With 7 bases clipped from V and 2 bases from J, the junction kept 8 bases outside the gene matches. The CDR3 has 16 residues. CDR1 MDHEN and CDR2 SYDVKM come from the germline V gene. CDR3 in DNA: TGTGCCAGCATGACAGGGGGCAACAGTCCTGGAAACACCATATATTTT. Protein product: CASMTGGNSPGNTIYF.

The CDR3 DNA is TGTGCCAGCAGCTCCGCCCCCGTGGGGAACACTGAAGCTTTCTTT. The encoded protein is CASSSAPVGNTEAFF. The rearrangement uses TRBV13 and TRBJ1-1; D is undetermined. Trimming took off 4 bases at V and 1 base at J, with 13 bases between the two ends. CDR3 size: 15 residues. In germline, CDR1 is PRHDT, CDR2 FYEKMQ (reference sequence).

The chain recombines TRBV27 with TRBJ2-7; TRBD2 matches 10 bases. With V trimmed by 5 bases and J by 3 bases, 4 bases remained unmatched. The CDR3 runs 14 residues. Germline CDR1 reads MNHEY; CDR2 reads SMNVEV (reference sequence). This CDR3 reads CASSQGLALYEQYF. The CDR3 DNA reads as TGTGCCAGCAGTCAGGGACTAGCGCTCTACGAGCAGTACTTC.

This rearrangement joins TRBV13 to TRBJ2-5; D not certain. This CDR3 spans 13 amino acids. V was clipped by 1 base and J by 5 bases, with 8 bases between them. Germline CDR1 reads PRHDT; CDR2 reads FYEKMQ (reference sequence). The CDR3 DNA sequence: TGTGCCAGCAGCTTAGAAGGGATTGAGACCCAGTACTTC. Its protein is CASSLEGIETQYF.

The J gene is TRBJ2-7, the V gene TRBV7-9; TRBD2 aligns across 8 bases. This CDR3 is built from 15 residues. Trimming took 5 bases from V and 5 from J; bases not matched to a gene: 11. Germline loops: CDR1 SEHNR, CDR2 FQNEAQ (reference sequence). This chain's CDR3 is CASSPTGGKVHEQYF. The CDR3, as DNA: TGTGCCAGCAGCCCGACGGGGGGGAAGGTCCACGAGCAGTACTTC.